The sequence of this TCR beta chain was determined in a study of cytomegalovirus exposure and HLA in healthy donors. Primers: 60 Vbeta forward and 13 Jbeta reverse. Libraries were prepared by immunoSEQ multiplex PCR; TCRdb keeps only in-frame clonotypes and omits some of them. In the table there are about 200,000 clones, around 80% of which are singletons. The CDR3 is 15 amino acids. The V end was cut by 2 bases, the J end by 7 bases, with 14 bases between. The germline V gene has CDR1 MNHNS and CDR2 SASEGT. The sequenced material came from PBMCs. V gene TRBV6-1 combines with J gene TRBJ1-4; tentatively, D is TRBD1 (6 bases). The receptor was derived from a man aged 35-49 years in good health and CMV-seropositive. The CDR3 spells CASSESHRVTEKLFF. The CDR3 bases are TGTGCCAGCAGTGAATCGCACAGGGTGACTGAAAAACTGTTTTTT.